These 22 T cell receptor beta chains came from one sample sequenced in a study of blood T cells in healthy people across ages. Alongside a J-beta primer mix, a sample-barcoded 5' primer served in a second PCR lasting 7 to 11 cycles. TCRdb re-called the 5' RACE reads through MiXCR, storing one row per CDR3 protein. The sample consists of 500,000 to 700,000 distinct CDR3 sequences, about 28% of them appearing once. The sequenced sample consisted of blood. These receptors came from a woman older than 75 in good health.

The CDR3 protein is CASSPAGSPSYGYTF. In nucleotides, the CDR3 is TGTGCCAGCAGTCCCGCCGGGTCCCCCTCTTATGGCTACACCTTC. The V and J genes are TRBV28 and TRBJ1-2, with unresolved D. The CDR3 has 15 amino acids. Trimming took 5 bases from V and 5 from J, leaving 18 bases between them. Germline CDR1 MDHEN, CDR2 SYDVKM.

Turning to this clonotype: Just one base apart from a much larger clone, this may be a read error. The chain uses TRBV2 and TRBJ2-7; D gene ambiguous. Germline assignment: CDR1 SNHLY and CDR2 FYNNEI. CDR3 length equals 11 residues. The CDR3 is CTSSTHYEQYF. CDR3 coding DNA: TGTACCAGCAGTACCCACTACGAGCAGTACTTC.

The chain uses TRBV13 and TRBJ2-2; unclear D gene. The CDR3 loop spans 16 amino acids. The germline V and J ends were trimmed by 1 base and 5 bases, with 14 bases remaining between them. Germline V lookup: CDR1 PRHDT, CDR2 FYEKMQ (reference sequence). CDR3 amino acids: CASSLDTFRRTGELFF. CDR3 nucleotides: TGTGCCAGCAGCTTAGATACCTTTAGAAGGACCGGGGAGCTGTTTTTT. The whole variable domain, filled in from reference TRBV13 and TRBJ2-2, reads AAGVIQSPRHLIKEKRETATLKCYPIPRHDTVYWYQQGPGQDPQFLISFYEKMQSDKGSIPDRFSAQQFSDYHSELNMSSLELGDSALYFCASSLDTFRRTGELFFGEGSRLTVL.

This clonotype was picked up a small number of times. The chain combines TRBV28 with TRBJ1-6, with TRBD1 as a possible D gene (5 bases). Trimming left V 4 bases short and J 2 bases short, with 6 bases between. The CDR3 totals 14 residues. Germline CDR1 and CDR2: MDHEN and SYDVKM. The CDR3 DNA follows: TGTGCCAGCAGTTCGACAGCCTATAATTCACCCCTCCACTTT. Encoded protein: CASSSTAYNSPLHF. Full variable domain (remainder filled in from reference TRBV28 and TRBJ1-6): DVKVTQSSRYLVKRTGEKVFLECVQDMDHENMFWYRQDPGLGLRLIYFSYDVKMKEKGDIPEGYSVSREKKERFSLILESASTNQTSMYLCASSSTAYNSPLHFGNGTRLTVT.

The J gene is TRBJ2-3, the V gene TRBV30; 14 bases are a match to TRBD2. This CDR3 region has 18 residues. The germline V gene has CDR1 GTSNPN and CDR2 SVGIG (reference sequence). The V and J ends lost 2 bases and 0 bases, in that order; junction bases with no gene match: 7. The CDR3 loop reads CAWSLGLAGGPSTDTQYF. The CDR3 DNA reads as TGTGCCTGGAGTCTCGGACTAGCGGGGGGCCCCAGCACAGATACGCAGTATTTT.

Ten or more counts support this clonotype. The chain employs TRBV5-1 and TRBJ2-5; D ambiguous. The J call may not be correct, given that the DNA end is closer to TRBJ2-7. This CDR3 is 13 amino acids long. From germline, CDR1 is SGHRS and CDR2 YFSETQ. The CDR3 DNA is TGCGCCAGCAGCTTGGAGTCGTTATCCGAGCAGTACTTC. As protein: CASSLESLSEQYF.

This clonotype has a count of ten or more. V usage is TRBV20-1 and J usage is TRBJ2-1; 7 nucleotides line up with TRBD1. The CDR3 sequence is 13 residues long. Germline lookup yields CDR1 DFQATT and CDR2 SNEGSKA (reference sequence). CDR3 DNA sequence: TGCAGCTCTTATGGACAGGCGGACAATGAGCAGTTCTTC. Translated: CSSYGQADNEQFF.

This clonotype showed up just a few times. The chain couples TRBV30 to TRBJ1-1, with a tentative D call TRBD1 (5 bases). Trimming took off 0 bases at V and 2 bases at J, with 13 bases between the two ends. This CDR3 spans 15 amino acids. Per the germline V gene, CDR1 is GTSNPN and CDR2 is SVGIG (reference sequence). The DNA of the CDR3 is TGTGCCTGGAGTGTAGACAGTTTGGGTAACACTGAAGCTTTCTTT. Amino acids: CAWSVDSLGNTEAFF.

The CDR3 DNA reads TGTGCCAGCAGGGAACCCCACGGGCAGTACTTC. Amino acids: CASREPHGQYF. The chain has TRBV6-1 and TRBJ2-5; D uncertain. Germline values: CDR1 MNHNS, CDR2 SASEGT. The CDR3 extends over 11 amino acids. Trimming took 6 bases from V and 11 from J, leaving 13 bases between them.

This clonotype has at least ten counts. The chain links TRBV6-1 to TRBJ2-1, with D hard to call. This CDR3 spans 13 amino acids. Germline loops: CDR1 MNHNS, CDR2 SASEGT. V was trimmed by 7 bases and J by 10 bases, leaving 17 bases between them. CDR3 in amino acids: CASTPLVFGEQFF. The DNA for the CDR3 is TGTGCCAGCACCCCCCTGGTATTTGGAGAGCAGTTCTTC.

There are many counts of this clonotype. This chain joins TRBV4-3 and TRBJ1-4, with D hard to call. In germline, CDR1 is LGHNA, CDR2 YSLEER. The CDR3 consists of 16 residues. Trimming left V 1 base short and J 6 bases short, with 15 bases between. In nucleotides, the CDR3 is TGCGCCAGCAGCCAAGGGACCCTAAGCGGAGATGAAAAACTGTTTTTT. This gives the protein CASSQGTLSGDEKLFF.

As to this clonotype: This may come from a read error, since a much larger clone is one base off. The genes are TRBV7-9 and TRBJ2-1, with TRBD2 identical over 9 bases. Near its end, the DNA agrees better with TRBJ2-7, so the J call may be wrong. The CDR3 totals 16 residues. Germline V gene sequence: CDR1 SEHNR, CDR2 FQNEAQ (reference sequence). The chain's CDR3 is CASSLGGSGRYNEQYF. CDR3 nucleotides: TGTGCCAGCAGCTTAGGGGGTAGCGGGAGATACAATGAGCAGTACTTC.

This clonotype was observed a few times. V is TRBV7-2 and J is TRBJ2-1; the D gene could be TRBD1 or TRBD2 (5 bases each). The CDR3 is made up of 13 amino acids. Germline V lookup: CDR1 SGHTA, CDR2 FQGNSA. V was shortened by 6 bases and J by 4 bases, with 10 bases between the two germline ends. CDR3 region: CASRGDGYNEQFF. DNA for the CDR3: TGTGCCAGCAGAGGGGACGGTTACAATGAGCAGTTCTTC.

This clonotype occurred many times. The V and J genes are TRBV27 and TRBJ1-6, with 9 bases that match TRBD1. Germline V lookup: CDR1 MNHEY, CDR2 SMNVEV (reference sequence). With 3 bases clipped from V and 9 bases from J, the junction kept 3 bases outside the gene matches. The CDR3 runs 14 residues. This chain's CDR3 is CASSFRDRASPLHF. DNA for the CDR3: TGTGCCAGCAGTTTCCGGGACAGGGCTTCACCCCTCCACTTT.

This clonotype was seen at least ten times. This chain connects TRBV5-1 to TRBJ2-3; D gene uncertain. This CDR3 spans 13 amino acids. CDR1 SGHRS and CDR2 YFSETQ come from the germline V gene. V lost 0 bases and J lost 6, with 8 bases in between. The CDR3: CASSLEMADTQYF. For the CDR3, the DNA is TGCGCCAGCAGCTTGGAGATGGCCGATACGCAGTATTTT.

In regard to this clonotype: This may be a read error, as it is one base from a much larger clone. This CDR3 reads CASSAVGVYNEQFF. DNA of the CDR3: TGTGCCAGCAGCGCGGTAGGGGTATACAATGAGCAGTTCTTC. The V gene is TRBV28, the J gene TRBJ2-1; TRBD1 is a possible D gene (5 bases). With 6 bases removed from V and 4 bases from J, the gap between germline ends came to 13 bases. Germline-derived CDR1 and CDR2 are MDHEN and SYDVKM. The CDR3 has 14 amino acids.

This clonotype was observed at least ten times. V and J are TRBV7-2 and TRBJ2-7; 7 nucleotides match TRBD2. The CDR3 runs 14 residues. The V gene end was trimmed by 5 bases and the J gene end by 2 bases; junction bases not matched to a gene: 6. The germline gives CDR1 SGHTA, CDR2 FQGNSA. CDR3 in amino acids: CASSPGGLPYEQYF. The CDR3 nucleotides read TGTGCCAGCAGCCCGGGGGGACTCCCCTACGAGCAGTACTTC.

This clonotype was observed a handful of times. This could be a read error, since a much larger clone is one nucleotide away. The chain has TRBV10-3 and TRBJ2-1; D gene unclear. Germline values: CDR1 ENHRY, CDR2 SYGVKD. This CDR3 region has 14 residues. Deletions cut 6 bases from V and 9 bases from J, with 18 bases between. In DNA form, the CDR3 reads TGTGCCATCAGGGAATTGACGGCCCCCACTGAGCAGTTCTTC. Translated: CAIRELTAPTEQFF.

This chain's CDR3 is CASSLAGNGGSNYGYTF. The CDR3 bases are TGTGCCAGCAGCTTAGCGGGGAACGGGGGAAGTAACTATGGCTACACCTTC. The gene calls are TRBV7-8 and TRBJ1-2, with TRBD1 as a possible D gene (5 bases). Trimming shortened V by 0 bases and J by 1 base, and 15 bases separated the two germline ends. The germline V gene encodes CDR1 SGHVS and CDR2 FQNEAQ. The CDR3 length is 17 residues.

This clonotype was seen a few times. This may stem from a read error, because a much larger clone lies one nucleotide away. The V and J genes are TRBV5-6 and TRBJ2-7; the D gene is possibly TRBD1 (6 bases). This CDR3 region has 15 residues. The germline V gene has CDR1 SGHDT and CDR2 YYEEEE. V lost 4 bases, J lost 3 bases, and 17 bases lay in between. This CDR3 is CASSQETGIRYEQYF. CDR3 nucleotide sequence: TGTGCCAGCAGCCAAGAAACAGGGATCCGCTACGAGCAGTACTTC.

The V call is TRBV29-1, the J call TRBJ2-4; TRBD1 agrees at 9 bases. TRBJ2-7 matches the DNA end more closely, so the J call is doubtful. Germline V gene sequence: CDR1 SQVTM, CDR2 ANQGSEA. The CDR3 spans 14 residues. This chain's CDR3 is CSVVGTGSSYEQYF. The CDR3 DNA reads as TGCAGCGTTGTTGGGACAGGGTCATCATACGAGCAGTACTTC.

The chain joins TRBV5-1 to TRBJ2-3; 7 bases align to TRBD2. V dropped 3 bases and J dropped 4; count of bases not matched to a gene: 11. Germline-derived CDR1 and CDR2 are SGHRS and YFSETQ. This CDR3 contains 16 residues. The CDR3 region has the DNA TGCGCCAGCAGCTCGGCCCCCCTAGCGGCAGCAGATACGCAGTATTTT. It translates to CASSSAPLAAADTQYF.